This T cell receptor beta chain was identified during a study of CD8 T cells in Susac syndrome. An amount of RNA that ranged from about 0.45 to 1 ug was reverse transcribed with random hexamers. TCRdb analysed the immunoSEQ multiplex PCR reads with MiXCR anew, one entry per CDR3 protein. Here the sample spans approximately 190,000 distinct CDR3 sequences, over 75% being singletons. The length of the CDR3 is 17 residues. V lost 1 base and J lost 4; bases outside the gene matches: 8. Germline V gene sequence: CDR1 GTSNPN, CDR2 SVGIG (reference sequence). This TCR came from a human donor with Susac syndrome. The gene calls are TRBV30 and TRBJ2-1; 12 bases line up with TRBD2. The specimen sequenced was CD4+ T cells from PBMCs. This chain's CDR3 is CAWSDPSGGAEYNEQFF. The CDR3 region has the DNA TGTGCCTGGAGTGACCCTAGCGGGGGGGCCGAATACAATGAGCAGTTCTTC.